Listed below are T cell receptor beta chains from one sample, sequenced in a study of T cells after posttransplantation cyclophosphamide. Clones were read by immunoSEQ multiplex PCR, and TCRdb kept only the in-frame ones, dropping some. The profile covers about 41,000 clones, none occurring a single time. The material sequenced was PBMCs. All receptors derive from a man between 25 and 39 years old in good health and a related stem cell transplant donor. The CDR3 runs from the conserved cysteine through the conserved F or W. The D gene is left open where the match is weak. Rows may omit the clone size; those that give it use once, few, many or a size class.

j_call: TRBJ2-7; d_call: .; v_call: TRBV27; clone_size: many; cdr3_aa: CASSRFGTRAYEQYF; cdr3_nt: TGTGCCAGCAGTCGTTTCGGGACAAGAGCGTACGAGCAGTACTTC
j_call: TRBJ2-3; d_call: TRBD1; v_call: TRBV5-1; clone_size: .; cdr3_aa: CASSSDTGQAGDTQYF; cdr3_nt: TGCGCCAGCAGCTCGGATACGGGACAGGCGGGAGATACGCAGTATTTT
j_call: TRBJ1-5; d_call: .; v_call: TRBV29-1; clone_size: .; cdr3_aa: CSVVYGSDQPQHF; cdr3_nt: TGCAGCGTTGTTTACGGGTCTGATCAGCCCCAGCATTTT
j_call: TRBJ2-7; d_call: .; v_call: TRBV29-1; clone_size: .; cdr3_aa: CSVQHAYEQYF; cdr3_nt: TGCAGCGTCCAACACGCCTACGAGCAGTACTTC
j_call: TRBJ2-3; d_call: TRBD1; v_call: TRBV18; clone_size: few; cdr3_aa: CASSPPTADRAVYTDTQYF; cdr3_nt: TGTGCCAGCTCACCACCGACCGCGGACAGGGCAGTTTACACAGATACGCAGTATTTT
j_call: TRBJ2-5; d_call: .; v_call: TRBV7-2; clone_size: many; cdr3_aa: CASSLASEGSQYF; cdr3_nt: TGTGCCAGCAGCTTAGCTAGTGAGGGGTCCCAGTACTTC
j_call: TRBJ2-5; d_call: TRBD2; v_call: TRBV19; clone_size: many; cdr3_aa: CASSRGGLSEETQYF; cdr3_nt: TGTGCCAGTTCTCGCGGGGGGCTAAGCGAAGAGACCCAGTACTTC
j_call: TRBJ1-1; d_call: TRBD1; v_call: TRBV11-2; clone_size: many; cdr3_aa: CASSSTGQLNTEAFF; cdr3_nt: TGTGCCAGCAGCTCAACGGGACAGCTGAACACTGAAGCTTTCTTT
j_call: TRBJ2-5; d_call: TRBD1; v_call: TRBV15; clone_size: .; cdr3_aa: CATSRAPAGGEETQYF; cdr3_nt: TGTGCCACCAGCAGAGCCCCGGCAGGGGGTGAGGAGACCCAGTACTTC
j_call: TRBJ1-2; d_call: .; v_call: TRBV18; clone_size: many; cdr3_aa: CASSPSTNGYTF; cdr3_nt: TGTGCCAGCTCACCGTCGACAAATGGCTACACCTTC
j_call: TRBJ1-1; d_call: .; v_call: TRBV5-1; clone_size: many; cdr3_aa: CASSYTGSPNTEAFF; cdr3_nt: TGCGCCAGCAGCTATACAGGTAGCCCGAACACTGAAGCTTTCTTT
j_call: TRBJ2-2; d_call: TRBD1; v_call: TRBV6-2/TRBV6-3; clone_size: many; cdr3_aa: CASSDRGGGELFF; cdr3_nt: TGTGCCAGCAGTGACAGGGGAGGCGGGGAGCTGTTTTTT
j_call: TRBJ2-5; d_call: .; v_call: TRBV5-4; clone_size: .; cdr3_aa: CASSPSGLPGETQYF; cdr3_nt: TGTGCCAGCAGCCCGTCGGGCCTACCAGGGGAGACCCAGTACTTC
j_call: TRBJ2-5; d_call: .; v_call: TRBV18; clone_size: many; cdr3_aa: CASSLGTLRETQYF; cdr3_nt: TGTGCCAGCTCACTAGGGACACTCCGGGAGACCCAGTACTTC
j_call: TRBJ2-5; d_call: .; v_call: TRBV5-1; clone_size: many; cdr3_aa: CASSLDIGETQYF; cdr3_nt: TGCGCCAGCAGCTTGGACATTGGTGAGACCCAGTACTTC
j_call: TRBJ2-5; d_call: TRBD1; v_call: TRBV5-4; clone_size: many; cdr3_aa: CASSRTGQETQYF; cdr3_nt: TGTGCCAGCAGTAGGACAGGACAAGAGACCCAGTACTTC
j_call: TRBJ2-1; d_call: TRBD2; v_call: TRBV5-1; clone_size: many; cdr3_aa: CASSFPSSGGDSYNEQFF; cdr3_nt: TGCGCCAGCAGCTTTCCTTCTAGCGGGGGGGACTCCTACAATGAGCAGTTCTTC
j_call: TRBJ2-7; d_call: .; v_call: TRBV20-1; clone_size: .; cdr3_aa: CSALDYEQYF; cdr3_nt: TGCAGTGCCTTAGACTACGAGCAGTACTTC
j_call: TRBJ1-4; d_call: TRBD1; v_call: TRBV5-1; clone_size: many; cdr3_aa: CASSLVGRGLEKLFF; cdr3_nt: TGCGCCAGCAGCTTGGTGGGCAGGGGGCTGGAAAAACTGTTTTTT
j_call: TRBJ1-2; d_call: TRBD1; v_call: TRBV6-4; clone_size: many; cdr3_aa: CAIGSRRTGERYGYTF; cdr3_nt: TGTGCCATCGGTTCCCGTAGGACAGGGGAAAGGTATGGCTACACCTTC
j_call: TRBJ2-7; d_call: TRBD2; v_call: TRBV5-4; clone_size: many; cdr3_aa: CASSYSGTSIDHEQYF; cdr3_nt: TGTGCCAGCAGCTATTCCGGGACTAGCATCGATCACGAGCAGTACTTC
j_call: TRBJ2-5; d_call: .; v_call: TRBV7-9; clone_size: few; cdr3_aa: CASSSLTGQETQYF; cdr3_nt: TGTGCCAGCAGCTCCTTGACAGGCCAAGAGACCCAGTACTTC
j_call: TRBJ1-2; d_call: .; v_call: TRBV6-1; clone_size: many; cdr3_aa: CASSEALPRGNYGYTF; cdr3_nt: TGTGCCAGCAGTGAAGCGCTTCCCCGGGGGAACTATGGCTACACCTTC
j_call: TRBJ1-2; d_call: TRBD1; v_call: TRBV27; clone_size: .; cdr3_aa: CASTLRQGMGGYTF; cdr3_nt: TGTGCCAGCACCCTAAGACAGGGAATGGGCGGCTACACCTTC
j_call: TRBJ1-5; d_call: TRBD1; v_call: TRBV19; clone_size: many; cdr3_aa: CASSQSEGANNQPQHF; cdr3_nt: TGTGCCAGTAGTCAATCAGAGGGGGCGAACAATCAGCCCCAGCATTTT
j_call: TRBJ2-5; d_call: .; v_call: TRBV4-3; clone_size: few; cdr3_aa: CASSQDLTDQETQYF; cdr3_nt: TGCGCCAGCAGCCAGGACTTAACGGACCAAGAGACCCAGTACTTC
j_call: TRBJ1-1; d_call: .; v_call: TRBV7-9; clone_size: many; cdr3_aa: CVIAEQLNTEAFF; cdr3_nt: TGTGTCATAGCCGAGCAGTTGAACACTGAAGCTTTCTTT
j_call: TRBJ2-3; d_call: TRBD2; v_call: TRBV5-3; clone_size: many; cdr3_aa: CARSDAGGHNSDTQYF; cdr3_nt: TGTGCCAGAAGCGACGCGGGGGGCCATAACTCTGATACGCAGTATTTT
j_call: TRBJ2-3; d_call: TRBD1; v_call: TRBV6-1; clone_size: many; cdr3_aa: CASRDRYTDTQYF; cdr3_nt: TGTGCCAGCCGGGACAGATACACAGATACGCAGTATTTT
j_call: TRBJ2-1; d_call: .; v_call: TRBV10-2; clone_size: many; cdr3_aa: CASSESALNEQFF; cdr3_nt: TGCGCCAGCAGTGAGTCTGCACTCAATGAGCAGTTCTTC
j_call: TRBJ1-2; d_call: .; v_call: TRBV6-1; clone_size: many; cdr3_aa: CASTDSYGYTF; cdr3_nt: TGTGCCAGCACCGACAGTTATGGCTACACCTTC
j_call: TRBJ2-7; d_call: TRBD2; v_call: TRBV12-3/TRBV12-4; clone_size: many; cdr3_aa: CASSGTNRGEQYF; cdr3_nt: TGTGCCAGCAGTGGGACTAACCGGGGCGAGCAGTACTTC
j_call: TRBJ1-6; d_call: .; v_call: TRBV4-1; clone_size: many; cdr3_aa: CASSHRTGNNSPLHF; cdr3_nt: TGCGCCAGCAGCCACAGAACAGGGAATAATTCACCCCTCCACTTT
j_call: TRBJ1-2; d_call: .; v_call: TRBV10-3; clone_size: many; cdr3_aa: CAISESTPDGYTF; cdr3_nt: TGTGCCATCAGTGAGTCGACTCCAGATGGCTACACCTTC
j_call: TRBJ2-2; d_call: TRBD2; v_call: TRBV12-3/TRBV12-4; clone_size: .; cdr3_aa: CASSSGTSGGYTGELFF; cdr3_nt: TGTGCCAGCAGTTCCGGGACTAGCGGGGGGTACACCGGGGAGCTGTTTTTT
j_call: TRBJ1-5; d_call: .; v_call: TRBV12-3/TRBV12-4; clone_size: many; cdr3_aa: CASSRQVDQPQHF; cdr3_nt: TGTGCCAGCAGTCGACAAGTCGATCAGCCCCAGCATTTT
j_call: TRBJ2-5; d_call: TRBD2; v_call: TRBV4-1; clone_size: .; cdr3_aa: CASSQGSGGRETQYF; cdr3_nt: TGCGCCAGCAGCCAAGGTAGCGGGGGGCGGGAGACCCAGTACTTC
j_call: TRBJ1-1; d_call: .; v_call: TRBV7-8; clone_size: many; cdr3_aa: CASSRTPTEAFF; cdr3_nt: TGTGCCAGCAGCCGGACTCCGACTGAAGCTTTCTTT
j_call: TRBJ2-7; d_call: TRBD1; v_call: TRBV14; clone_size: many; cdr3_aa: CASSQTPGQGRNEQYF; cdr3_nt: TGTGCCAGCAGCCAGACTCCGGGACAGGGGAGGAACGAGCAGTACTTC
j_call: TRBJ2-3; d_call: TRBD1; v_call: TRBV5-3; clone_size: few; cdr3_aa: CARIDRGIDTQYF; cdr3_nt: TGTGCCAGAATCGACAGGGGGATAGATACGCAGTATTTT
j_call: TRBJ2-5; d_call: TRBD2; v_call: TRBV19; clone_size: many; cdr3_aa: CASSPQTSGQETQYF; cdr3_nt: TGTGCCAGTAGTCCTCAGACTAGCGGTCAAGAGACCCAGTACTTC
j_call: TRBJ2-2; d_call: TRBD2; v_call: TRBV6-4; clone_size: many; cdr3_aa: CASSEAGGTGELFF; cdr3_nt: TGTGCCAGCAGTGAAGCGGGGGGCACCGGGGAGCTGTTTTTT
j_call: TRBJ2-1; d_call: .; v_call: TRBV7-8; clone_size: many; cdr3_aa: CASSLGLSLPLGEQFF; cdr3_nt: TGTGCCAGCAGCCTCGGACTATCCCTACCTTTGGGTGAGCAGTTCTTC
j_call: TRBJ1-1; d_call: TRBD1; v_call: TRBV29-1; clone_size: many; cdr3_aa: CSPGGENTEAFF; cdr3_nt: TGCAGCCCAGGGGGCGAGAACACTGAAGCTTTCTTT
j_call: TRBJ2-2; d_call: .; v_call: TRBV24-1; clone_size: many; cdr3_aa: CATLTPNTGELFF; cdr3_nt: TGTGCCACACTAACTCCGAACACCGGGGAGCTGTTTTTT
j_call: TRBJ1-5; d_call: TRBD1; v_call: TRBV19; clone_size: many; cdr3_aa: CASSPGTGSNQPQHF; cdr3_nt: TGTGCCAGTAGTCCAGGGACAGGTAGCAATCAGCCCCAGCATTTT
j_call: TRBJ2-1; d_call: TRBD2; v_call: TRBV12-3/TRBV12-4; clone_size: many; cdr3_aa: CASSPGGALVNEQFF; cdr3_nt: TGTGCCAGCAGTCCCGGGGGGGCCCTGGTCAATGAGCAGTTCTTC
j_call: TRBJ1-1; d_call: .; v_call: TRBV5-1; clone_size: many; cdr3_aa: CASRIDTNTEAFF; cdr3_nt: TGCGCCAGCAGAATTGACACCAACACTGAAGCTTTCTTT
j_call: TRBJ1-6; d_call: TRBD1; v_call: TRBV6-2/TRBV6-3; clone_size: many; cdr3_aa: CASTETGQGLHSPLHF; cdr3_nt: TGTGCCAGCACCGAAACTGGACAGGGCCTCCATTCACCCCTCCACTTT
j_call: TRBJ2-4; d_call: TRBD1; v_call: TRBV4-1; clone_size: many; cdr3_aa: CASSQDQQGARNIQYF; cdr3_nt: TGCGCCAGCAGCCAAGACCAACAGGGGGCGCGAAACATTCAGTACTTC
j_call: TRBJ2-5; d_call: .; v_call: TRBV7-7; clone_size: few; cdr3_aa: CASSLVRGETQYF; cdr3_nt: TGTGCTAGCAGCTTAGTTAGGGGAGAGACCCAGTACTTC